A single sample is the source of the 32 T cell receptor beta chains below, sequenced in a study of blood T cell repertoires in COVID-19. The assay was immunoSEQ multiplex PCR, and TCRdb's table has in-frame clones only and misses some. The data show fewer than 200,000 clones, about 79% seen once. The sample taken for sequencing was PBMCs or T cells enriched from blood (not recorded which). These receptors came from a man aged 50 to 60 who had recovered from COVID-19.

This rearrangement joins TRBV29-1 to TRBJ2-1, with 8 bases lining up with TRBD1. V trimming: 3 bases; J trimming: 9 bases; junction bases outside the gene matches: 7. This CDR3 is 13 amino acids long. Germline V gene sequence: CDR1 SQVTM, CDR2 ANQGSEA. In DNA, the CDR3 is TGCAGCGTTGAGGAAACAGGGGGTACTGAGCAGTTCTTC. This codes for CSVEETGGTEQFF.

The chain uses TRBV19 and TRBJ1-1, with unresolved D. Per the germline V gene, CDR1 is LNHDA and CDR2 is SQIVND (reference sequence). The germline V and J ends were trimmed by 9 bases and 0 bases, with 11 bases remaining between them. The CDR3 runs to 13 residues. The DNA of the CDR3 is TGTGCCAGCACCCTGACTGTGAACACTGAAGCTTTCTTT. Protein product: CASTLTVNTEAFF.

The gene calls are TRBV5-4 and TRBJ2-5; 9 bases map to TRBD1. The CDR3 consists of 15 residues. V gave up 4 bases and J gave up 2 bases; unmatched junction bases: 6. Per the germline V gene, CDR1 is SGHNT and CDR2 is YYREEE (reference sequence). The CDR3 DNA is TGTGCCAGCAGCCCGGACAGGGGTCGGCAAGAGACCCAGTACTTC. Its translation is CASSPDRGRQETQYF. Filled out from reference TRBV5-4 and TRBJ2-5, the complete variable domain reads ETGVTQSPTHLIKTRGQQVTLRCSSQSGHNTVSWYQQALGQGPQFIFQYYREEENGRGNFPPRFSGLQFPNYSSELNVNALELDDSALYLCASSPDRGRQETQYFGPGTRLLVL.

This clone appeared a single time. This chain uses TRBV7-9 with TRBJ2-7; 9 nucleotides line up with TRBD1. The CDR3 extends over 16 amino acids. V lost 1 base and J lost 4; bases outside the gene matches: 8. The germline V gene encodes CDR1 SEHNR and CDR2 FQNEAQ (reference sequence). Here the CDR3 reads CASSLDPGQGRYEQYF. In nucleotides, the CDR3 is TGTGCCAGCAGCTTAGATCCGGGACAGGGAAGGTACGAGCAGTACTTC.

V and J are TRBV28 and TRBJ1-2; TRBD1 matches at 7 bases. V gave up 4 bases and J gave up 4 bases; unmatched junction bases: 6. The CDR3 has 14 residues. Germline lookup yields CDR1 MDHEN and CDR2 SYDVKM. The CDR3 DNA is TGTGCCAGCAGTTCCGGGGACAGACCCTATGGCTACACCTTC. This codes for CASSSGDRPYGYTF.

The chain links TRBV10-2 to TRBJ1-2, with D maybe TRBD1 (6 bases). Trimming removed 0 bases from V and 3 bases from J, with 8 bases in between. CDR3 length equals 14 residues. The germline V gene has CDR1 WSHSY and CDR2 SAAADI. The CDR3 coding sequence is TGCGCCAGCAGTGAGTCGGACAGTTACTATGGCTACACCTTC. Translation: CASSESDSYYGYTF.

This clone is a singleton in its sample. The chain has TRBV5-8 and TRBJ2-7; a possible D gene is TRBD2 (6 bases). This CDR3 comprises 15 residues. V was cut by 7 bases and J by 1 base, with 18 bases left in between. Germline assignment: CDR1 SGHTS and CDR2 YDEGEE. The DNA of the CDR3 is TGTGCCAGCCGGGGAGGAACCCGACCGTCCTACGAGCAGTACTTC. This gives the protein CASRGGTRPSYEQYF.

The chain uses TRBV5-1 and TRBJ2-5, with 10 bases identical to TRBD2. Germline V lookup: CDR1 SGHRS, CDR2 YFSETQ. V was clipped by 2 bases and J by 3 bases; unmatched bases: 1. The CDR3 is 14 residues long. CDR3 residues: CASSFGLAEETQYF. As DNA, the CDR3 is TGCGCCAGCAGCTTTGGACTAGCGGAAGAGACCCAGTACTTC.

V usage is TRBV14 and J usage is TRBJ1-2; D gene unclear. Germline values: CDR1 SGHDN, CDR2 FVKESK. The CDR3 totals 12 residues. V gave up 2 bases and J gave up 4 bases, with 5 bases separating them. CDR3 protein: CASSQLAYGYTF. The CDR3 nucleotides are TGTGCCAGCAGCCAATTAGCCTATGGCTACACCTTC.

V and J are TRBV21-1 and TRBJ2-3; the table's D call TRBD2 went unverified against the DNA. TRBV21-1 is classified as a pseudogene. This CDR3 comprises 16 residues. CDR3 sequence reads: CASSKAPSGDTDTQYF. The CDR3, as DNA: TGTGCCAGCAGCAAAGCTCCCAGCGGGGATACAGATACGCAGTATTTT.

This chain links TRBV11-2 with TRBJ2-5, with D tentatively TRBD2 (5 bases). The CDR3 totals 15 residues. Trimming took 1 base from V and 5 from J, leaving 14 bases between them. Germline V lookup: CDR1 SGHAT, CDR2 FQNNGV. CDR3 coding DNA: TGTGCCAGCAGCTTAGTAGTCGGGGTTGTGGAGACCCAGTACTTC. Amino acids: CASSLVVGVVETQYF.

The rearrangement uses TRBV14 and TRBJ2-7, with unresolved D. The CDR3 sequence is 14 residues long. Trimming pared 1 base from V and 3 bases from J, leaving 10 bases between. The germline CDR1 and CDR2 sequences are SGHDN and FVKESK. Written as DNA, the CDR3 is TGTGCCAGCAGCCAAGTGGTGAACGGCTACGAGCAGTACTTC. Amino acid sequence: CASSQVVNGYEQYF.

This chain links TRBV2 with TRBJ1-3; D remains ambiguous. The CDR3 spans 14 residues. V lost 8 bases and J lost 0, with 11 bases in between. Looked up from germline, CDR1 is SNHLY and CDR2 is FYNNEI. The CDR3 protein is CASREGFSGNTIYF. The CDR3 nucleotides are TGTGCCAGCCGGGAGGGATTCTCTGGAAACACCATATATTTT.

V usage is TRBV7-6 and J usage is TRBJ2-3; 11 bases match TRBD2. This CDR3 has 15 residues. V was clipped by 3 bases and J by 5 bases; unmatched bases: 4. The V gene's germline CDR1 is SGHVS and CDR2 FNYEAQ. CDR3 DNA: TGTGCCAGCAGCTTTAGCGGGGGGGCAGTAGATACGCAGTATTTT. Encoded protein: CASSFSGGAVDTQYF.

V gene TRBV28 combines with J gene TRBJ1-6; D possibly corresponds to TRBD1 (6 bases). V shed 6 bases and J shed 9 bases, with 9 bases lying between them. Germline V CDR1 and CDR2: MDHEN, SYDVKM. The CDR3 runs 12 residues. The CDR3 loop reads CASRFRGSPLHF. The CDR3 DNA reads as TGTGCCAGCAGATTCAGGGGTTCACCCCTCCACTTT.

The chain uses TRBV5-4 and TRBJ1-2; the D is unclear. The CDR3 runs to 13 residues. V gave up 4 bases and J gave up 2 bases, with 9 bases separating them. Per the germline V gene, CDR1 is SGHNT and CDR2 is YYREEE (reference sequence). CDR3 loop: CASSPDTNYGYTF. DNA for the CDR3: TGTGCCAGCAGCCCCGACACAAACTATGGCTACACCTTC.

This clone was counted only a few times. The V gene is TRBV18, the J gene TRBJ2-2; D may be TRBD2 (5 bases). Germline loops: CDR1 KGHSH, CDR2 LQKENI. V lost 3 bases to trimming and J lost 6 bases, with 11 bases between them. This CDR3 contains 14 residues. In DNA, the CDR3 is TGTGCCAGCTCACCCTCACGGGGTTCCGGGGAGCTGTTTTTT. Protein sequence: CASSPSRGSGELFF.

V and J are TRBV5-4 and TRBJ2-3, with 9 bases aligning to TRBD2. This CDR3 comprises 16 residues. V shed 1 base, J shed 4 bases, and the junction held 7 bases outside the gene matches. The germline V gene encodes CDR1 SGHNT and CDR2 YYREEE (reference sequence). In nucleotides, the CDR3 is TGTGCCAGCAGCTTGCAGTTGCGGGAGGGGCCAGATACGCAGTATTTT. Its translation is CASSLQLREGPDTQYF.

Only one count was recorded for this clone. V usage is TRBV5-1 and J usage is TRBJ1-1; the match to TRBD1 covers 8 bases. Losses at the gene ends were 2 bases for V and 1 base for J; bases not matched to a gene: 7. The CDR3 consists of 16 residues. Germline CDR1 is SGHRS and CDR2 is YFSETQ. Written as DNA, the CDR3 is TGCGCCAGCAGCTTCCGACAGGGGAATGGGAACACTGAAGCTTTCTTT. It encodes CASSFRQGNGNTEAFF.

The chain links TRBV7-7 to TRBJ2-2, with TRBD2 identical over 7 bases. Germline V gene sequence: CDR1 SSHAT, CDR2 FNYEAQ (reference sequence). The CDR3 totals 15 residues. V shed 1 base, J shed 4 bases, and the junction held 3 bases outside the gene matches. The CDR3 coding sequence is TGTGCCAGCAGCTTAGTAGGGGAGGGCACCGGGGAGCTGTTTTTT. Protein: CASSLVGEGTGELFF.

The chain is built from TRBV18 and TRBJ2-1; 9 bases are a match to TRBD2. The CDR3 is made up of 18 amino acids. Germline V gives CDR1 KGHSH, CDR2 LQKENI. J lost 1 base, V lost 0 bases, and 7 bases had no gene match. The CDR3 is CASSPPGVRGGSYNEQFF. CDR3 DNA: TGTGCCAGCTCACCACCCGGCGTGCGGGGGGGGTCCTACAATGAGCAGTTCTTC.

The chain uses TRBV11-2 and TRBJ2-7, with 13 bases that match TRBD2. The CDR3 length is 18 residues. V lost 3 bases and J lost 4; bases outside the gene matches: 12. Looked up from germline, CDR1 is SGHAT and CDR2 is FQNNGV. The CDR3 loop is CASSFKPGGLAGEYEQYF. The CDR3, as DNA: TGTGCCAGCAGCTTCAAACCCGGTGGACTAGCGGGGGAATACGAGCAGTACTTC.

The chain joins TRBV10-3 to TRBJ2-7, with 7 bases that match TRBD1. Germline V gives CDR1 ENHRY, CDR2 SYGVKD. CDR3 length equals 12 residues. Trimming took 4 bases from V and 6 from J; bases not matched to a gene: 3. The CDR3 bases are TGTGCCATCAGTGTACAGGGGCGCGAGCAGTACTTC. Its translation: CAISVQGREQYF.

CDR3 residues: CAWSIPGTAKVYGYTF. The CDR3, as DNA: TGTGCCTGGAGTATTCCCGGGACAGCGAAGGTCTATGGCTACACCTTC. The chain couples TRBV30 to TRBJ1-2; 7 bases fit TRBD1. Germline V gives CDR1 GTSNPN, CDR2 SVGIG (reference sequence). J gave up 4 bases and V 2 bases, and 13 bases lay outside the gene matches. The CDR3 runs 16 residues. The whole variable domain, filled in from reference TRBV30 and TRBJ1-2, reads SQTIHQWPATLVQPVGSPLSLECTVEGTSNPNLYWYRQAAGRGLQLLFYSVGIGQISSEVPQNLSASRPQDRQFILSSKKLLLSDSGFYLCAWSIPGTAKVYGYTFGSGTRLTVV.

The chain uses TRBV7-9 and TRBJ2-5; TRBD2 matches at 7 bases. Trimming removed 5 bases from V and 0 bases from J; junction bases left unmatched: 9. Germline values: CDR1 SEHNR, CDR2 FQNEAQ (reference sequence). The CDR3 contains 16 residues. The CDR3, as DNA: TGTGCCAGCAGCCTCTCGGGGGGAAGCTACCAAGAGACCCAGTACTTC. Its protein is CASSLSGGSYQETQYF.

The rearrangement links TRBV7-2 to TRBJ2-3; 8 bases are shared with TRBD2. Trimming at V came to 5 bases and at J to 4 bases, leaving 11 bases not matched to a gene. Germline CDR1 is SGHTA and CDR2 is FQGNSA. The CDR3 runs to 16 residues. The DNA of the CDR3 is TGTGCCAGCAGCGCCCGACCGGGGGGGCCCTCAGATACGCAGTATTTT. It is translated as CASSARPGGPSDTQYF.

The chain links TRBV28 to TRBJ2-7; 7 bases match TRBD1. V dropped 6 bases and J dropped 2; count of bases not matched to a gene: 4. Germline CDR1 reads MDHEN; CDR2 reads SYDVKM. This CDR3 has 13 residues. This CDR3 reads CASRSTGTYEQYF. CDR3 sequence (DNA): TGTGCCAGCAGGTCGACAGGGACCTACGAGCAGTACTTC.

J is TRBJ1-3 and V is TRBV18; no definite D call. Germline assignment: CDR1 KGHSH and CDR2 LQKENI. The CDR3 contains 16 residues. V was pared by 0 bases and J by 2 bases, with 11 bases between. The CDR3 DNA sequence: TGTGCCAGCTCACCACCGACGGCCAGCGCTGGAAACACCATATATTTT. Encoded protein: CASSPPTASAGNTIYF.

This clone was seen just once. The rearrangement uses TRBV18 and TRBJ2-7, with D possibly being TRBD1 (6 bases). Germline lookup yields CDR1 KGHSH and CDR2 LQKENI. V lost 3 bases to trimming and J lost 5 bases, with 14 bases between them. The CDR3 runs 14 residues. DNA for the CDR3: TGTGCCAGCTCACCGCAGCGGACAGCCCACGAGCAGTACTTC. This sequence encodes CASSPQRTAHEQYF.

CDR3 sequence reads: CASSVGEAGGTNEKLFF. The CDR3, as DNA: TGTGCCAGCAGCGTAGGCGAGGCTGGAGGGACTAATGAAAAACTGTTTTTT. V usage is TRBV9 and J usage is TRBJ1-4; D not certain. The V and J ends lost 0 bases and 2 bases respectively, with 14 bases between them. Germline V gene data show CDR1 as SGDLS and CDR2 as YYNGEE. The CDR3 sequence is 17 residues long.

A few counts support this clone. An end of the junction does not agree with germline; a read error may underlie this. This rearrangement joins TRBV29-1 to TRBJ1-2, with TRBD1 as a possible D gene (6 bases). The CDR3 runs to 13 residues. CDR1 and CDR2 from the germline V gene are SQVTM and ANQGSEA. The CDR3 sequence is CSVAQGQNSGYTF. CDR3 in DNA: TGCAGCGTCGCTCAGGGGCAAAACTCTGGCTACACCTTC. Variable domain in full (rest from reference TRBV29-1 and TRBJ1-2): SAVISQKPSRDICQRGTSLTIQCQVDSQVTMMFWYRQQPGQSLTLIATANQGSEATYESGFVIDKFPISRPNLTFSTLTVSNMSPEDSSIYLCSVAQGQNSGYTFGSGTRLTVV.

The CDR3 DNA is TGCGCCAGCAGCTTGGGGGACATTTTTACCTTCATGAACACTGAAGCTTTCTTT. This codes for CASSLGDIFTFMNTEAFF. The rearrangement uses TRBV5-1 and TRBJ1-1; the D gene is possibly TRBD1 (6 bases). Germline CDR1 reads SGHRS; CDR2 reads YFSETQ. Trimming left V 0 bases short and J 0 bases short, with 18 bases between. The CDR3 loop spans 18 amino acids.